Presented here are 2 T cell receptor beta chains from one specimen sequenced in a study of T cell changes during pregnancy in multiple sclerosis. Profiled with immunoSEQ multiplex PCR; TCRdb holds only in-frame clones, not every one. The sample has roughly 87,000 clones, approximately 92% seen once. Sequenced here: peripheral blood, sampled in the third trimester of pregnancy. These receptors originate from a female donor in good health, enrolled as a control in a pregnancy study.

The chain is built from TRBV5-6 and TRBJ2-1; TRBD2 is a possible D gene (5 bases). The length of the CDR3 is 17 residues. V dropped 4 bases and J dropped 4 bases, with 21 bases sitting between them. In germline, CDR1 is SGHDT, CDR2 YYEEEE. CDR3 region: CASSMRAWRSLYNEQFF. The DNA for the CDR3 is TGTGCCAGCAGCATGAGGGCTTGGCGGAGCCTGTACAATGAGCAGTTCTTC.

The chain joins TRBV19 to TRBJ2-3, with 7 bases aligning to TRBD2. This CDR3 spans 14 amino acids. CDR1 is LNHDA, CDR2 SQIVND, per germline (reference sequence). The V gene end was trimmed by 7 bases and the J gene end by 7 bases; junction bases not matched to a gene: 11. DNA for the CDR3: TGTGCCAGTAAAGGGCGGGAGCGGTCTAATACGCAGTATTTT. Protein sequence: CASKGRERSNTQYF.